This TCR beta chain emerged from a study of PD-L1 blockade in urothelial cancer. The protocol was immunoSEQ multiplex PCR, while the TCRdb copy is restricted to in-frame clones and leaves out a portion. The data contain about 41,000 clones, about 85% of them singletons. Unmatched junction bases numbered 9, after V lost 5 bases and J lost 6 bases. CDR1 is MNHEY and CDR2 is SMNVEV in the germline V gene (reference sequence). CDR3 length: 15 amino acids. As to time point: peripheral blood 6 weeks after treatment start. The sequences come from PBMCs, collected around atezolizumab (anti-PD-L1) treatment. This clonotype originated in a man aged 70-80 years with urothelial cancer. V and J are TRBV27 and TRBJ2-1, with 8 bases identical to TRBD1. The CDR3 region is CASSILRTGRNEQFF. CDR3 coding DNA: TGTGCCAGCAGTATCCTTAGGACAGGGCGCAATGAGCAGTTCTTC.